One and the same sample provided the 31 T cell receptor beta chains below, sequenced in a study of blood T cell repertoires in COVID-19. TCRdb keeps only in-frame clones here, not all; method: immunoSEQ multiplex PCR. The table shows some 200,000 clones, with around four fifths occurring only once. The sample was peripheral blood. The receptors originated from a woman in her sixties who had recovered from COVID-19.

This clone was detected only a few times. CDR3 DNA sequence: TGCGCCAGCAGCGGGACTAGCGGGCACAATGAGCAGTTCTTC. It is translated as CASSGTSGHNEQFF. The chain has TRBV5-1 and TRBJ2-1; 12 bases agree with TRBD2. The CDR3 is made up of 14 amino acids. V was clipped by 4 bases and J by 5 bases; unmatched bases: 1. CDR1 and CDR2 from the germline V gene are SGHRS and YFSETQ.

This chain uses TRBV13 with TRBJ1-2, with 12 nucleotides matching TRBD1. CDR3 length: 16 amino acids. Losses at the gene ends were 5 bases for V and 7 bases for J; bases not matched to a gene: 11. The germline V gene has CDR1 PRHDT and CDR2 FYEKMQ (reference sequence). CDR3 sequence reads: CASSPVGTGGLGGYTF. The CDR3 nucleotides are TGTGCCAGCAGCCCGGTAGGGACAGGGGGCTTAGGTGGCTACACCTTC.

The V gene is TRBV6-5, the J gene TRBJ2-3; D possibly corresponds to TRBD1 (6 bases). The CDR3 has 13 residues. Trimming removed 10 bases at V and 4 bases at J, with 15 bases between. CDR1 and CDR2 from the germline V gene are MNHEY and SVGAGI. The CDR3: CATWGLGSDTQYF. The DNA for the CDR3 is TGTGCCACCTGGGGGCTGGGGTCAGATACGCAGTATTTT.

The chain combines TRBV13 with TRBJ1-3, with D maybe TRBD1 (5 bases). Germline V gene data show CDR1 as PRHDT and CDR2 as FYEKMQ (reference sequence). Trimming took 1 base from V and 1 from J, leaving 17 bases between them. The CDR3 runs to 18 residues. CDR3 DNA: TGTGCCAGCAGCTTAGTTGAGGTCGGGGGACTTTCTGGAAACACCATATATTTT. Its protein is CASSLVEVGGLSGNTIYF.

This clone was detected once. The chain couples TRBV7-8 to TRBJ1-2, with TRBD1 identical over 10 bases. This CDR3 has 14 residues. Germline V lookup: CDR1 SGHVS, CDR2 FQNEAQ. The V segment lost 5 bases and the J segment 6 bases; nucleotides outside the gene matches: 6. The CDR3: CASSPDRGYNGYTF. DNA for the CDR3: TGTGCCAGCAGCCCGGACAGGGGGTATAATGGCTACACCTTC. Combining the CDR3 with reference TRBV7-8 and TRBJ1-2 gives the whole variable domain GAGVSQSPRYKVAKRGQDVALRCDPISGHVSLFWYQQALGQGPEFLTYFQNEAQLDKSGLPSDRFFAERPEGSVSTLKIQRTQQEDSAVYLCASSPDRGYNGYTFGSGTRLTVV.

The rearrangement joins TRBV9 to TRBJ1-1, with 9 bases that match TRBD1. This CDR3 contains 16 residues. Germline V CDR1 and CDR2: SGDLS, YYNGEE. V was clipped by 5 bases and J by 2 bases; unmatched bases: 10. CDR3 bases: TGTGCCAGCAGTGCACAGGGGGCCGGAATCAACACTGAAGCTTTCTTT. Its translation: CASSAQGAGINTEAFF.

This chain connects TRBV19 to TRBJ2-3; 8 bases fit TRBD2. Losses at the gene ends were 1 base for V and 2 bases for J; bases not matched to a gene: 5. CDR3 length: 16 amino acids. The germline gives CDR1 LNHDA, CDR2 SQIVND (reference sequence). The CDR3 region has the DNA TGTGCCAGTAGTATAGGGGCGGGGGGCCCCACAGATACGCAGTATTTT. Translation: CASSIGAGGPTDTQYF. Based on the CDR3 plus reference TRBV19 and TRBJ2-3, the full variable domain is DGGITQSPKYLFRKEGQNVTLSCEQNLNHDAMYWYRQDPGQGLRLIYYSQIVNDFQKGDIAEGYSVSREKKESFPLTVTSAQKNPTAFYLCASSIGAGGPTDTQYFGPGTRLTVL.

V is TRBV2 and J is TRBJ1-2, with TRBD1 identical over 8 bases. CDR1 SNHLY and CDR2 FYNNEI come from the germline V gene. The CDR3 length is 13 residues. Trimming took 6 bases from V and 5 from J; bases not matched to a gene: 5. CDR3 in amino acids: CASSRGPYYGYTF. The CDR3 bases are TGTGCCAGCAGCAGGGGGCCATATTATGGCTACACCTTC.

The CDR3 loop reads CATSRDSQGTDTQYF. CDR3 nucleotides: TGTGCCACCAGCAGAGATTCACAGGGCACAGATACGCAGTATTTT. This chain uses TRBV15 with TRBJ2-3; possibly TRBD1 for D (5 bases). Trimming removed 0 bases from V and 1 base from J, with 8 bases in between. Germline CDR1 LNHNV, CDR2 YYDKDF (reference sequence). The CDR3 has 15 amino acids.

CDR3 in DNA: TGTGCCAGCAGTTTAGCGCTCGAATCGGCCCAGCATTTT. Translating it yields CASSLALESAQHF. The J gene is TRBJ1-5, the V gene TRBV12-3 or TRBV12-4; D gene unclear. The CDR3 runs to 13 residues. Between the trimmed V and J ends, which lost 0 bases and 11 bases, there was a span of 11 bases.

The chain couples TRBV19 to TRBJ1-5, with a tentative D call TRBD1 (5 bases). The CDR3 has 15 residues. Trimming removed 2 bases from V and 6 bases from J, with 14 bases in between. Germline V lookup: CDR1 LNHDA, CDR2 SQIVND (reference sequence). The CDR3 nucleotides read TGTGCCAGTAGTATACAGGACGGGGGGGTTCAGCCCCAGCATTTT. Translating it yields CASSIQDGGVQPQHF.

This sequence joins TRBV7-9 and TRBJ2-1, with D maybe TRBD1 (7 bases). The V gene's germline CDR1 is SEHNR and CDR2 FQNEAQ (reference sequence). Deletions cut 8 bases from V and 6 bases from J, with 14 bases between. This CDR3 region has 13 residues. CDR3 sequence: CASAPEGANEQFF. The CDR3 bases are TGTGCCAGCGCGCCGGAGGGGGCCAATGAGCAGTTCTTC.

V usage is TRBV4-1 and J usage is TRBJ2-1; the match to TRBD2 covers 11 bases. The CDR3 covers 19 residues. Germline trimming cut 4 bases from V and 4 bases from J; bases unmatched to any gene: 15. Germline CDR1 and CDR2: MGHRA and YSYEKL. CDR3 in amino acids: CASSRRDPLTSGGYNEQFF. The DNA of the CDR3 is TGCGCCAGCAGCCGGAGGGATCCCCTAACTAGCGGGGGATACAATGAGCAGTTCTTC.

Points on this clone: At one boundary the junction diverges from the germline segment, which might be a read error. The chain recombines TRBV25-1 with TRBJ1-1; no clear D. The CDR3 consists of 11 residues. The germline V gene encodes CDR1 MGHDK and CDR2 SYGVNS. CDR3 bases: TGTGCCAGCAGTGAATACGAGAATCACGACTTT. Amino acid sequence: CASSEYENHDF.

The chain uses TRBV18 and TRBJ1-2, with TRBD1 identical over 10 bases. The CDR3 extends over 15 amino acids. CDR1 and CDR2 (germline): KGHSH, LQKENI. Trimming cost V 3 bases and J 2 bases; bases outside gene matches: 3. The CDR3 is CASSPGTGVNYGYTF. CDR3 coding DNA: TGTGCCAGCTCACCGGGGACAGGGGTAAACTATGGCTACACCTTC.

The J gene is TRBJ1-2, the V gene TRBV6-5; D gene unclear. Germline V gives CDR1 MNHEY, CDR2 SVGAGI. The ends were cut back, 2 bases at V and 8 bases at J, with 6 bases in the middle. The CDR3 length is 11 residues. CDR3 nucleotides: TGTGCCAGCAGTTACACGGGGGGCTACACCTTC. This sequence encodes CASSYTGGYTF.

The V gene is TRBV3-1 (or the pseudogene TRBV3-2), the J gene TRBJ2-6, with D hard to call. This CDR3 comprises 17 residues. V was clipped by 0 bases and J by 1 base, with 10 bases between them. Germline lookup yields CDR1 LGHDT and CDR2 YNNKEL (reference sequence). Written as DNA, the CDR3 is TGTGCCAGCAGCCAAGACCCTCCGGGTTCTGGGGCCAACGTCCTGACTTTC. This sequence encodes CASSQDPPGSGANVLTF.

This chain uses TRBV29-1 with TRBJ2-1; 8 bases are shared with TRBD2. The CDR3 is 15 amino acids. The J segment lost 7 bases and the V segment lost 8 bases, leaving 16 bases of the junction unmatched. Germline CDR1 reads SQVTM; CDR2 reads ANQGSEA. The CDR3 is CSSATGTSGLNEQFF. The CDR3 nucleotides are TGCAGCTCTGCAACCGGGACTAGTGGGCTGAATGAGCAGTTCTTC.

The chain links TRBV23-1 to TRBJ2-2; TRBD1 matches at 7 bases. TRBV23-1 is an ORF, with its function uncertain. Trimming took 3 bases from V and 5 from J; bases not matched to a gene: 6. The CDR3 loop spans 15 amino acids. CDR3 region: CASSQATGETGELFF. The CDR3 DNA reads as TGCGCCAGCAGTCAGGCCACAGGGGAGACCGGGGAGCTGTTTTTT.

The chain has TRBV18 and TRBJ1-6, with 7 bases that match TRBD1. V was clipped by 4 bases and J by 7 bases; unmatched bases: 1. CDR1 and CDR2 from the germline V gene are KGHSH and LQKENI. The CDR3 sequence is 13 residues long. The DNA for the CDR3 is TGTGCCAGCTCACGGACAGGAAATTCACCCCTCCACTTT. The encoded protein is CASSRTGNSPLHF.

This chain connects TRBV19 to TRBJ1-5; the match to TRBD1 covers 7 bases. With V trimmed by 5 bases and J by 2 bases, 9 bases remained unmatched. CDR1 is LNHDA, CDR2 SQIVND, per germline (reference sequence). CDR3 length: 16 amino acids. CDR3 in DNA: TGTGCCAGTAGTTCATCCACAGGGGCCGGCAATCAGCCCCAGCATTTT. It specifies CASSSSTGAGNQPQHF.

This clone was recorded once. V usage is TRBV15 and J usage is TRBJ1-1; weak D call: TRBD1 (5 bases). The germline gives CDR1 LNHNV, CDR2 YYDKDF (reference sequence). The ends were cut back, 0 bases at V and 3 bases at J, with 8 bases in the middle. The CDR3 sequence is 14 residues long. This CDR3 reads CATSRDRGDTEAFF. The CDR3 nucleotides are TGTGCCACCAGCAGAGATCGGGGGGACACTGAAGCTTTCTTT.

This chain connects TRBV21-1 to TRBJ2-1; the table's TRBD2 call for D was not verified on the DNA. TRBV21-1 is a known pseudogene. The CDR3 loop spans 13 amino acids. DNA for the CDR3: TGTGCCGTGCACTATTACTCCTACAATGAGCAGTTCTTC. It encodes CAVHYYSYNEQFF.

This chain uses TRBV19 with TRBJ1-2; D gene unclear. V was shortened by 0 bases and J by 0 bases, with 8 bases between the two germline ends. The CDR3 contains 15 residues. Germline V CDR1 and CDR2: LNHDA, SQIVND (reference sequence). The CDR3 reads CASSIETGANYGYTF. CDR3 bases: TGTGCCAGTAGTATAGAGACGGGAGCTAACTATGGCTACACCTTC.

The rearrangement uses TRBV30 and TRBJ2-7, with 10 bases that match TRBD1. V lost 3 bases and J lost 5; bases outside the gene matches: 10. Germline V lookup: CDR1 GTSNPN, CDR2 SVGIG (reference sequence). The CDR3 covers 15 residues. The CDR3 spells CAWRGPGQGSDEQYF. Written as DNA, the CDR3 is TGTGCCTGGAGGGGACCGGGACAGGGGTCTGACGAGCAGTACTTC.

The count of this clone is one. J is TRBJ2-7 and V is TRBV3-1 (or the pseudogene TRBV3-2), with 7 bases that match TRBD1. CDR1 is LGHDT, CDR2 YNNKEL, per germline (reference sequence). Losses at the gene ends were 0 bases for V and 7 bases for J; bases not matched to a gene: 6. This CDR3 is built from 14 residues. The CDR3 nucleotides read TGTGCCAGCAGCCAAGACAGGGGGTTCAGTGAGCAGTACTTC. Its protein is CASSQDRGFSEQYF.

V is TRBV7-9 and J is TRBJ2-3, with D perhaps TRBD2 (5 bases). CDR3 length: 12 amino acids. Germline values: CDR1 SEHNR, CDR2 FQNEAQ (reference sequence). The germline V and J ends were trimmed by 4 bases and 11 bases, with 13 bases remaining between them. The CDR3 nucleotides are TGTGCCAGCAGCTATTCGGACCGGGAGCAGTATTTT. Its translation: CASSYSDREQYF.

The genes are TRBV7-6 and TRBJ1-1; 8 bases are shared with TRBD1. Germline V gene sequence: CDR1 SGHVS, CDR2 FNYEAQ. Germline trimming cut 5 bases from V and 4 bases from J; bases unmatched to any gene: 18. The CDR3 is 18 amino acids. The DNA of the CDR3 is TGTGCCAGCAGCCACAATCCCCCGGGACAGGCTGAGGGCACTGAAGCTTTCTTT. Translating it yields CASSHNPPGQAEGTEAFF.

V gene TRBV7-9 combines with J gene TRBJ2-2; D is possibly TRBD1 (5 bases). The germline V gene encodes CDR1 SEHNR and CDR2 FQNEAQ (reference sequence). With 5 bases removed from V and 7 bases from J, the gap between germline ends came to 11 bases. The CDR3 loop spans 13 amino acids. CDR3 sequence (DNA): TGTGCCAGCAGCCCGCAGGGCCACGGGGAGCTGTTTTTT. It codes for CASSPQGHGELFF.

The chain has TRBV3-1 (or the pseudogene TRBV3-2) and TRBJ1-2; D may be TRBD1 (6 bases). From germline, CDR1 is LGHDT and CDR2 YNNKEL (reference sequence). The CDR3 runs 15 residues. With 1 base removed from V and 3 bases from J, the gap between germline ends came to 12 bases. The DNA for the CDR3 is TGTGCCAGCAGCCAAGCCAGGGGCCGCGACTATGGCTACACCTTC. Protein sequence: CASSQARGRDYGYTF.

This clone was detected only a few times. The chain couples TRBV11-3 to TRBJ2-5, with 11 bases matching TRBD1. This CDR3 is 13 amino acids long. Germline lookup yields CDR1 SGHNT and CDR2 YENEEA. Trimming removed 5 bases from V and 5 bases from J; junction bases left unmatched: 1. DNA of the CDR3: TGTGCCAGCAGCCGGACAGGGGGCGAGACCCAGTACTTC. Its translation is CASSRTGGETQYF.